The 5 T cell receptor beta chains below all came from one sample that was sequenced in a study of blood T cell repertoires in COVID-19. Libraries were prepared by immunoSEQ multiplex PCR; TCRdb keeps only in-frame clonotypes and omits some of them. Found here are approximately 79,000 clones, 65% to 85% of them singletons; the top ten hold more than 10%. The sample consisted of peripheral blood. All receptors come from a man aged 50-60 years with COVID-19, enrolled during active disease.

The chain couples TRBV4-1 to TRBJ2-1, with 7 positions matching TRBD2. CDR3 length: 15 amino acids. Unmatched junction bases numbered 10, after V lost 4 bases and J lost 7 bases. Germline V CDR1 and CDR2: MGHRA, YSYEKL. CDR3 bases: TGCGCCAGCAGCCCGCCGGGCGGGAGAATTAATGAGCAGTTCTTC. Its translation is CASSPPGGRINEQFF.

As DNA, the CDR3 is TGTGCCACCAGCAAAGAACAGGGGAATGGGGCCAACGTCCTGACTTTC. Its translation is CATSKEQGNGANVLTF. This chain connects TRBV15 to TRBJ2-6, with TRBD1 matching over 7 bases. The germline CDR1 and CDR2 sequences are LNHNV and YYDKDF (reference sequence). V trimming: 4 bases; J trimming: 3 bases; junction bases outside the gene matches: 6. This CDR3 region has 16 residues. The full variable domain, rest sourced from reference TRBV15 and TRBJ2-6, is DAMVIQNPRYQVTQFGKPVTLSCSQTLNHNVMYWYQQKSSQAPKLLFHYYDKDFNNEADTPDNFQSRRPNTSFCFLDIRSPGLGDTAMYLCATSKEQGNGANVLTFGAGSRLTVL.

This clone was seen a few times. V usage is TRBV6-1 and J usage is TRBJ1-5, with unresolved D. With 1 base removed from V and 7 bases from J, the gap between germline ends came to 5 bases. CDR1 and CDR2 (germline): MNHNS, SASEGT. CDR3 length: 12 residues. The CDR3 sequence: CASSEVKQPQHF. For the CDR3, the DNA is TGTGCCAGCAGTGAAGTTAAACAGCCCCAGCATTTT.

This chain uses TRBV18 with TRBJ1-5; possibly TRBD1 for D (5 bases). Trimming stripped 2 bases from V and 3 bases from J, with 14 bases between. The CDR3 has 16 amino acids. Looked up from germline, CDR1 is KGHSH and CDR2 is LQKENI. CDR3 protein: CASSPWAGPNNQPQHF. CDR3 bases: TGTGCCAGCTCACCATGGGCAGGGCCCAACAATCAGCCCCAGCATTTT.

In this sample, this clone turned up once. The genes are TRBV9 and TRBJ2-5, with TRBD1 matching 9 bases. Germline V gene lookup returns CDR1 SGDLS and CDR2 YYNGEE. The CDR3 consists of 16 residues. The J segment lost 1 base and the V segment lost 4 bases, leaving 8 bases of the junction unmatched. The CDR3: CASSSRQGDIQETQYF. CDR3 DNA: TGTGCCAGCAGCTCCCGACAGGGGGACATCCAAGAGACCCAGTACTTC. Complete variable domain (other parts from reference TRBV9 and TRBJ2-5): DSGVTQTPKHLITATGQRVTLRCSPRSGDLSVYWYQQSLDQGLQFLIQYYNGEERAKGNILERFSAQQFPDLHSELNLSSLELGDSALYFCASSSRQGDIQETQYFGPGTRLLVL.